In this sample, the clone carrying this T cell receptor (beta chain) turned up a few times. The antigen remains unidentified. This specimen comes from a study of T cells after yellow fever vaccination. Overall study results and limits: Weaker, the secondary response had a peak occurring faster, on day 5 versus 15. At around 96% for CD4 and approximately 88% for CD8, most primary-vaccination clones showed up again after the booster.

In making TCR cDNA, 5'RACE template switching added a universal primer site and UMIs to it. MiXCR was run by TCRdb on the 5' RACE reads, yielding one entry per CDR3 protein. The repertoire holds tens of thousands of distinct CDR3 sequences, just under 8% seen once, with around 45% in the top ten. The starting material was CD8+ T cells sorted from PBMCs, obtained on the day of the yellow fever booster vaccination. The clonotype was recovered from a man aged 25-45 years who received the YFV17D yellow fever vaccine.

The CDR3 here is CASSSLGTYNEQFF. In DNA form, the CDR3 reads TGTGCCAGCAGCTCCCTAGGGACCTACAATGAGCAGTTCTTC. The chain couples TRBV7-2 to TRBJ2-1; D ambiguous. Trimming removed 4 bases from V and 2 bases from J, with 9 bases in between. CDR1 and CDR2 from the germline V gene are SGHTA and FQGNSA. This CDR3 is 14 amino acids long.